This TCR beta chain was observed in a study of blood T cell repertoires in COVID-19. In germline, CDR1 is MNHEY, CDR2 SMNVEV (reference sequence). The CDR3 has 16 residues. Unmatched junction bases numbered 6, after V lost 0 bases and J lost 8 bases. Here immunoSEQ multiplex PCR was the method, and the copy in TCRdb shows in-frame clones only, minus some. The sample contains about 250,000 clones, about 89% of which appear only once. Sequenced: peripheral blood. The chain is built from TRBV27 and TRBJ2-1; 11 bases line up with TRBD2. This receptor was taken from a man aged 25 to 40 with acute or convalescent COVID-19. CDR3 in DNA: TGTGCCAGCAGTTTATCGGCTAGCGGGGGGATCTATGAGCAGTTCTTC. It yields the protein CASSLSASGGIYEQFF.